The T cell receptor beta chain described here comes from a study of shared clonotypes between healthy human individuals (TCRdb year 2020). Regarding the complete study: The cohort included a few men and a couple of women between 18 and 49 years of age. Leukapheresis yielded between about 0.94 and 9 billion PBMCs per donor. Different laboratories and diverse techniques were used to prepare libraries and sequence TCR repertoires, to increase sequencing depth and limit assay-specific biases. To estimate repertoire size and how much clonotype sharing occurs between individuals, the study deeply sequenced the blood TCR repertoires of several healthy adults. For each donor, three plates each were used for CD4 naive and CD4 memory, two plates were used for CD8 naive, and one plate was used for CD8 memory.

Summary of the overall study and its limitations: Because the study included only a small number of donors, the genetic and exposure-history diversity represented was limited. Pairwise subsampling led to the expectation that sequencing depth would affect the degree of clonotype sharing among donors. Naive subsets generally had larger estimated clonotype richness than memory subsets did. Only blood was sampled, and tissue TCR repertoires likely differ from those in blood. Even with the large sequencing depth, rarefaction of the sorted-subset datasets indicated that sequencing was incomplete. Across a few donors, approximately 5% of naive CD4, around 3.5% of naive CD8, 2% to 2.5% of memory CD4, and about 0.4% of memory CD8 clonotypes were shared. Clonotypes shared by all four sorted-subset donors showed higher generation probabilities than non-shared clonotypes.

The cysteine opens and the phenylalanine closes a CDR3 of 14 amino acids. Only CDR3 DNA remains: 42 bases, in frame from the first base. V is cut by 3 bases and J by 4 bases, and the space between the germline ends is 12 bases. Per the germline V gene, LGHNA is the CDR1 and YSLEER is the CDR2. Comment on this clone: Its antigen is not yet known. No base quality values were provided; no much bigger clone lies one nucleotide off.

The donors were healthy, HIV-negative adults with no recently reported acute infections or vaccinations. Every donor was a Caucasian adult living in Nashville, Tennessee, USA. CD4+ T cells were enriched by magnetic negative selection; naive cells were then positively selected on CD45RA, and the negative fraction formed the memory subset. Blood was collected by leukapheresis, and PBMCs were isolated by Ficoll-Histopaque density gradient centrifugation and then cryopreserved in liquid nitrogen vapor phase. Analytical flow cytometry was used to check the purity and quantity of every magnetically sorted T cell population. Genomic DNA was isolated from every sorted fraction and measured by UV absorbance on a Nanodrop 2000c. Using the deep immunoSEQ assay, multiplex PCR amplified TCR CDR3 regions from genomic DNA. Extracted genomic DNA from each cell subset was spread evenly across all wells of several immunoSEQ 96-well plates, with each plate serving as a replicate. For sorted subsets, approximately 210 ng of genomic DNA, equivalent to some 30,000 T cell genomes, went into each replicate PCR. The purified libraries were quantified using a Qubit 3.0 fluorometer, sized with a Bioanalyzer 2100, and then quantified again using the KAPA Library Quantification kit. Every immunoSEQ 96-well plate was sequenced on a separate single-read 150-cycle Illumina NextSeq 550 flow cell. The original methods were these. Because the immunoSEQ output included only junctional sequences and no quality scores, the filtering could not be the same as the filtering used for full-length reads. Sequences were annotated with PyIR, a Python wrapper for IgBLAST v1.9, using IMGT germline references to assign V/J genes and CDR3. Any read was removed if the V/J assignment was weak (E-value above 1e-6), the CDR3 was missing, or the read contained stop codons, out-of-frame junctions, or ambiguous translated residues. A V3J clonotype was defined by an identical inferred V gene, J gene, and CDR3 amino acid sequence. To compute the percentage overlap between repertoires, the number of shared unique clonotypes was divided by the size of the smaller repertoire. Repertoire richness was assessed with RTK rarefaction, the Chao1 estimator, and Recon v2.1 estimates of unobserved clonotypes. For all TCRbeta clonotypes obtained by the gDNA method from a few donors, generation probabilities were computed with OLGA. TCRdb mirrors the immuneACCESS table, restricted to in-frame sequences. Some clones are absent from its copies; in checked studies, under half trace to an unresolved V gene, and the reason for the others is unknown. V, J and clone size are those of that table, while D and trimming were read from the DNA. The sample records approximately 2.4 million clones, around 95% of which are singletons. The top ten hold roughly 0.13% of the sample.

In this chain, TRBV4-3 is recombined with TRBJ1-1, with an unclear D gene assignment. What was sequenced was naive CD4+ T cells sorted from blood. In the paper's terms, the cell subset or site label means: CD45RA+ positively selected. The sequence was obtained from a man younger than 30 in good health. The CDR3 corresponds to CASSQALTTTEAFF. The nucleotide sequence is TGCGCCAGCAGCCAGGCTCTCACGACCACTGAAGCTTTCTTT.